This T cell receptor beta chain was obtained from a study of long-term antiretroviral therapy in people with HIV. The CDR3 runs to 14 residues. Germline values: CDR1 ENHRY, CDR2 SYGVKD. The V end lost 0 bases, the J end lost 3 bases, and 9 bases lay between the germline ends. This clone rates as medium-sized. The assay used was immunoSEQ (version v3.0), run at survey level. The table came from immunoSEQ multiplex PCR; TCRdb's copy has only in-frame clones and leaves some out. The repertoire holds around 15,000 clones, with roughly 83% as singletons. This chain links TRBV10-3 with TRBJ2-7, with D unresolved. This clonotype originated in a middle-aged man with HIV. Specimen: unsorted PBMCs, collected just before starting antiretroviral therapy. The CDR3 reads CAISESDGSYEQYF. Written as DNA, the CDR3 is TGTGCCATCAGTGAGTCGGACGGCAGCTACGAGCAGTACTTC.